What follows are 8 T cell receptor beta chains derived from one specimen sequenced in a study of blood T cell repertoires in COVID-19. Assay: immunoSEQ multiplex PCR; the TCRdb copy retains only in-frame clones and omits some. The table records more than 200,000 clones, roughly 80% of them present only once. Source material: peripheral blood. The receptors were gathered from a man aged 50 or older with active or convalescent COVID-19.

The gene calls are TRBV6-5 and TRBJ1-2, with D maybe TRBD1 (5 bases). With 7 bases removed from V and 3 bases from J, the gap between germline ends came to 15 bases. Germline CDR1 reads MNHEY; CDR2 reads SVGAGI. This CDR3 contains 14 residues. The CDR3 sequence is CASKRMGGDYGYTF. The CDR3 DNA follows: TGTGCCAGCAAACGGATGGGGGGAGACTATGGCTACACCTTC.

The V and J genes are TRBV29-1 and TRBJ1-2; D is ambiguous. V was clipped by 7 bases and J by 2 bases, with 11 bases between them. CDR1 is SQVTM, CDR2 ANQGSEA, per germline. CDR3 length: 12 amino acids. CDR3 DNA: TGCAGCGCCAACCTCCGGAACTATGGCTACACCTTC. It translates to CSANLRNYGYTF.

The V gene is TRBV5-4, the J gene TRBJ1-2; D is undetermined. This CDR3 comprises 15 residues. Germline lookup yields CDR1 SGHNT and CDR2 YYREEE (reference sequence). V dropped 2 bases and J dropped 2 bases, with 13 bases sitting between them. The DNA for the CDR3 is TGTGCCAGCAGCTTAGGAGTTAAACCCAACTATGGCTACACCTTC. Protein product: CASSLGVKPNYGYTF.

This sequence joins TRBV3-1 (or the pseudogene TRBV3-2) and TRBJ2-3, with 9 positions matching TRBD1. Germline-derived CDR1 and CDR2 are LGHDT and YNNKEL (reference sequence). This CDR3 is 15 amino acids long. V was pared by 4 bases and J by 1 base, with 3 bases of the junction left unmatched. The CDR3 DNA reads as TGTGCCAGCAGCCCCACAGGGGGCGGCACAGATACGCAGTATTTT. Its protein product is CASSPTGGGTDTQYF.

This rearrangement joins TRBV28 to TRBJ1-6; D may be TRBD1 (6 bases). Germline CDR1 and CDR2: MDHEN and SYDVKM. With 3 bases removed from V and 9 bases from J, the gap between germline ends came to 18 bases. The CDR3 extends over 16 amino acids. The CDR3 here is CASSLPSGGRLSPLHF. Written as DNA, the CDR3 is TGTGCCAGCAGTTTGCCCTCGGGGGGGCGGCTTTCACCCCTCCACTTT. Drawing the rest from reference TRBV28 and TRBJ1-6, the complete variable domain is DVKVTQSSRYLVKRTGEKVFLECVQDMDHENMFWYRQDPGLGLRLIYFSYDVKMKEKGDIPEGYSVSREKKERFSLILESASTNQTSMYLCASSLPSGGRLSPLHFGNGTRLTVT.

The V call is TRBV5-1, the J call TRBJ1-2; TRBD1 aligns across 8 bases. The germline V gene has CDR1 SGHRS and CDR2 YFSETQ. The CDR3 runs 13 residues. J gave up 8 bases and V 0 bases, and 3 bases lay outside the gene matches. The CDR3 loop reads CASSLGRGLGYTF. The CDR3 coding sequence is TGCGCCAGCAGCTTGGGCAGGGGGCTAGGCTACACCTTC. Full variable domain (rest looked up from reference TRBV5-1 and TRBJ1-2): KAGVTQTPRYLIKTRGQQVTLSCSPISGHRSVSWYQQTPGQGLQFLFEYFSETQRNKGNFPGRFSGRQFSNSRSEMNVSTLELGDSALYLCASSLGRGLGYTFGSGTRLTVV.

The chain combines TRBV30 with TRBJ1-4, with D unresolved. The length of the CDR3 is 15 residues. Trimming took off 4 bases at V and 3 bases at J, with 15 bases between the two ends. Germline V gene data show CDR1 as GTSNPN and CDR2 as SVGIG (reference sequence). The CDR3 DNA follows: TGTGCCTGGAAGACTTTGACGGCGGCTAATGAAAAACTGTTTTTT. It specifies CAWKTLTAANEKLFF.

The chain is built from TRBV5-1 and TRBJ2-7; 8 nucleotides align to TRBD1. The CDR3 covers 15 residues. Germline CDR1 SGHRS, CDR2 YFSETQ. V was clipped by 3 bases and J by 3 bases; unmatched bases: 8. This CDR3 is CASSSQGTGFYEQYF. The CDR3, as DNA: TGCGCCAGCAGCTCGCAGGGGACAGGCTTCTACGAGCAGTACTTC.